This T cell receptor beta chain was obtained from a study of T cells in localized non-small cell lung cancer. General study results and limits: Among blood samples, higher T cell density accompanied longer overall survival. Across samples, adjacent lung featured a median roughly 60 of the top 100 tumor clones.

Profiling relied on immunoSEQ multiplex PCR, and the TCRdb table lists in-frame clones only, not all of them. This table has 35,000 to 50,000 clones, around 79% appearing once. For this clone: Antigen: not known.

V lost 2 bases, J lost 5 bases, and 8 bases lay in between. CDR3 size: 13 residues. CDR1 SGHTA and CDR2 FQGNSA come from the germline V gene. The sequence was collected from a woman aged 35 to 69 with stage II squamous cell lung carcinoma. This rearrangement joins TRBV7-2 to TRBJ2-3; D is uncertain. Sequenced here: PBMCs, sampled before any cancer treatment. The CDR3 protein is CASSLNWRDTQYF. In nucleotides, the CDR3 is TGTGCCAGCAGCTTAAATTGGAGAGATACGCAGTATTTT.